The present entry profiles one T cell receptor beta chain with its context. The study ran its PCR with 60 Vbeta and 13 Jbeta primers. Generated by immunoSEQ multiplex PCR, the TCRdb table keeps only in-frame clones and is missing some. This sample yields 120,000 to 150,000 clones, of which 75% are seen a single time; 2.5% to 4% belongs to the top ten. The data were taken from a study of cytomegalovirus exposure and HLA in healthy donors. The CDR3 covers 14 residues. The V end was cut by 5 bases, the J end by 8 bases, with 16 bases between. CDR1 is SGHVS, CDR2 FNYEAQ, per germline. The TCR originated in a middle-aged man in good health and CMV-seronegative. What was sequenced was PBMCs. This chain uses TRBV7-6 with TRBJ2-1, with D perhaps TRBD1 or TRBD2 (5 bases each). The CDR3 reads CASSLDRGGHEQFF. The CDR3 region has the DNA TGTGCCAGCAGCCTAGACAGAGGAGGCCATGAGCAGTTCTTC.